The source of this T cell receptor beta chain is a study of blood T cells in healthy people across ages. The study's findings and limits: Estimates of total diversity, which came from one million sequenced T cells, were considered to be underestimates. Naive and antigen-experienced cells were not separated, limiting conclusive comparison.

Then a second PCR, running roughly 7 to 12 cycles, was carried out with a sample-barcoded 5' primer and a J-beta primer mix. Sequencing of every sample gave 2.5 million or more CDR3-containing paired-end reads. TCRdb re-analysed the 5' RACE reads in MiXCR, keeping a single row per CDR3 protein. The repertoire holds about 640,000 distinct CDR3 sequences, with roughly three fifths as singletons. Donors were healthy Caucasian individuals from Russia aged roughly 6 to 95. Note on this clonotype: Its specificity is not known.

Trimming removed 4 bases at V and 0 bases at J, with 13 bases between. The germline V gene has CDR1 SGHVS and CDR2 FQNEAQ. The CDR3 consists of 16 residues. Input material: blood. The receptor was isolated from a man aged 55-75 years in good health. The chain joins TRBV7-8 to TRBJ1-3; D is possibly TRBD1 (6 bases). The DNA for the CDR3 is TGTGCCAGCAGCTACACCACAGGGAGCTCTGGAAACACCATATATTTT. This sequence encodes CASSYTTGSSGNTIYF. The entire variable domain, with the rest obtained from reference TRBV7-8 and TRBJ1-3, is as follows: GAGVSQSPRYKVAKRGQDVALRCDPISGHVSLFWYQQALGQGPEFLTYFQNEAQLDKSGLPSDRFFAERPEGSVSTLKIQRTQQEDSAVYLCASSYTTGSSGNTIYFGEGSWLTVV.